Each of the 21 T cell receptor beta chains below was sequenced from the same sample in a study of shared clonotypes between healthy human individuals. Clones were sequenced by immunoSEQ multiplex PCR, and TCRdb holds only the in-frame ones, with some missing. Here the sample spans millions of clones, 85% to 95% being singletons. CD45RO-negative, CCR7-positively selected cells formed the naive CD8 fraction, excluding terminally differentiated effector memory CD45RA+ cells. Material: naive CD8+ T cells sorted from blood. The receptors shown here come from a young man in good health.

The rearrangement links TRBV9 to TRBJ1-1; D gene unclear. This CDR3 spans 14 amino acids. V lost 4 bases, J lost 6 bases, and 16 bases lay in between. Germline V gene lookup returns CDR1 SGDLS and CDR2 YYNGEE. The CDR3 DNA follows: TGTGCCAGCAGCTCTATTTCGGACGGTGCTGAAGCTTTCTTT. Its translation: CASSSISDGAEAFF.

The chain combines TRBV10-2 with TRBJ2-2; D is undetermined. There are 18 residues in the CDR3. Germline V gives CDR1 WSHSY, CDR2 SAAADI. The V and J ends lost 0 bases and 0 bases respectively, with 14 bases between them. The CDR3 region is CASSESLRTESNTGELFF. Here the CDR3 DNA reads TGCGCCAGCAGTGAGTCCCTCAGGACGGAATCGAACACCGGGGAGCTGTTTTTT.

The chain uses TRBV30 and TRBJ2-4; 8 bases are shared with TRBD2. The CDR3 has 14 residues. The V gene end was trimmed by 0 bases and the J gene end by 7 bases; junction bases not matched to a gene: 5. The germline V gene has CDR1 GTSNPN and CDR2 SVGIG (reference sequence). The CDR3 loop reads CAWSVSGSSNIQYF. The CDR3 nucleotides are TGTGCCTGGAGTGTAAGCGGGAGCTCGAACATTCAGTACTTC.

The rearrangement joins TRBV29-1 to TRBJ2-3; 12 bases line up with TRBD2. The V segment lost 4 bases and the J segment 5 bases; nucleotides outside the gene matches: 4. CDR3 length: 14 amino acids. Germline V gene sequence: CDR1 SQVTM, CDR2 ANQGSEA. The chain's CDR3 is CSVVGGLAGDTQYF. The CDR3 coding sequence is TGCAGCGTTGTGGGGGGACTAGCGGGAGATACGCAGTATTTT.

The chain links TRBV27 to TRBJ2-2; D gene uncertain. Trimming shortened V by 10 bases and J by 2 bases, and 8 bases separated the two germline ends. CDR3 size: 12 residues. The germline gives CDR1 MNHEY, CDR2 SMNVEV (reference sequence). DNA for the CDR3: TGTGCCACAGAGGACAACACCGGGGAGCTGTTTTTT. Translated: CATEDNTGELFF.

The chain recombines TRBV5-4 with TRBJ2-1; no firm D call. The germline gives CDR1 SGHNT, CDR2 YYREEE (reference sequence). The CDR3 extends over 12 amino acids. Trimming took off 2 bases at V and 5 bases at J, with 5 bases between the two ends. CDR3 region: CASSFSHNEQFF. The CDR3, as DNA: TGTGCCAGCAGCTTTTCTCACAATGAGCAGTTCTTC.

This rearrangement joins TRBV6-5 to TRBJ1-1; D gene uncertain. The CDR3 is 11 residues long. CDR1 MNHEY and CDR2 SVGAGI come from the germline V gene. The germline V and J ends were trimmed by 6 bases and 6 bases, with 8 bases remaining between them. CDR3 residues: CASSFGAEAFF. The CDR3 DNA sequence: TGTGCCAGCAGCTTCGGCGCTGAAGCTTTCTTT.

The chain couples TRBV9 to TRBJ2-5; the match to TRBD2 covers 7 bases. V lost 5 bases and J lost 5; bases outside the gene matches: 15. Germline V gene sequence: CDR1 SGDLS, CDR2 YYNGEE. The CDR3 length is 16 residues. CDR3 residues: CASRAPGLPNAETQYF. The CDR3 region has the DNA TGTGCCAGCAGGGCCCCGGGACTACCTAACGCGGAGACCCAGTACTTC.

This clone was counted once. The CDR3: CASSGVPYSGNTIYF. For the CDR3, the DNA is TGTGCCAGCAGCGGGGTTCCCTACTCTGGAAACACCATATATTTT. The V and J genes are TRBV5-6 and TRBJ1-3; unclear D gene. The germline V and J ends were trimmed by 4 bases and 0 bases, with 11 bases remaining between them. The CDR3 loop spans 15 amino acids. Germline-derived CDR1 and CDR2 are SGHDT and YYEEEE.

The rearrangement joins TRBV4-3 to TRBJ2-1, with a possible D match to TRBD2 (6 bases). Trimming left V 3 bases short and J 10 bases short, with 10 bases between. The CDR3 sequence is 12 residues long. Germline loops: CDR1 LGHNA, CDR2 YSLEER. CDR3 bases: TGCGCCAGCAGCCACCCTCGGGGGGAGCAGTTCTTC. Protein product: CASSHPRGEQFF.

V usage is TRBV4-3 and J usage is TRBJ2-2; no reliable D call. Germline loops: CDR1 LGHNA, CDR2 YSLEER. V was shortened by 1 base and J by 3 bases, with 9 bases between the two germline ends. This CDR3 is 15 amino acids long. DNA of the CDR3: TGCGCCAGCAGCCAAGCTTCTGGGGACACCGGGGAGCTGTTTTTT. It encodes CASSQASGDTGELFF.

A note on this clone: Other DNA sequences in the sample encode the same CDR3. The genes are TRBV27 and TRBJ1-1; D may be TRBD1 (6 bases). V lost 5 bases to trimming and J lost 3 bases, with 10 bases between them. The CDR3 totals 13 residues. Germline values: CDR1 MNHEY, CDR2 SMNVEV (reference sequence). CDR3 region: CASSPRGDTEAFF. DNA for the CDR3: TGTGCCAGCAGTCCGAGGGGGGACACTGAAGCTTTCTTT.

J is TRBJ2-7 and V is TRBV13; D not resolved. Looked up from germline, CDR1 is PRHDT and CDR2 is FYEKMQ (reference sequence). The CDR3 sequence is 13 residues long. Trimming left V 2 bases short and J 2 bases short, with 7 bases between. CDR3 protein: CASSLRSAYEQYF. CDR3 coding DNA: TGTGCCAGCAGCTTACGGAGTGCCTACGAGCAGTACTTC.

V and J are TRBV13 and TRBJ1-4; D is unclear. Trimming left V 0 bases short and J 8 bases short, with 4 bases between. The germline gives CDR1 PRHDT, CDR2 FYEKMQ (reference sequence). The CDR3 extends over 12 amino acids. The CDR3 region is CASSLGREKLFF. The DNA of the CDR3 is TGTGCCAGCAGCTTAGGTCGGGAAAAACTGTTTTTT.

The table lists this clone with a count of one. Written as DNA, the CDR3 is TGTGCCAGCAGCCCGCCCCTGGCGGATCCCTCCTACGAGCAGTACTTC. Encoded protein: CASSPPLADPSYEQYF. This chain uses TRBV13 with TRBJ2-7; D unresolved. Germline-derived CDR1 and CDR2 are PRHDT and FYEKMQ (reference sequence). V lost 5 bases, J lost 0 bases, and 17 bases lay in between. The CDR3 spans 16 residues.

The chain carries TRBV7-6 and TRBJ2-7, with 8 bases aligning to TRBD1. The ends lost 5 bases at V and 4 bases at J; junction bases unmatched: 4. Germline V CDR1 and CDR2: SGHVS, FNYEAQ. The CDR3 is 13 amino acids. This CDR3 reads CASSPQGAYEQYF. The CDR3 DNA reads TGTGCCAGCAGCCCCCAGGGGGCATACGAGCAGTACTTC.

Concerning this clone: The identical CDR3 is also encoded by other nucleotide sequences in the sample. The V and J genes are TRBV29-1 and TRBJ2-7; TRBD1 matches at 7 bases. The germline gives CDR1 SQVTM, CDR2 ANQGSEA. The CDR3 is 12 amino acids. The V gene end was trimmed by 6 bases and the J gene end by 1 base; junction bases not matched to a gene: 3. This CDR3 is CSVEQGSYEQYF. The CDR3 coding sequence is TGCAGCGTCGAACAGGGGTCCTACGAGCAGTACTTC.

V usage is TRBV4-1 and J usage is TRBJ2-2; D might be TRBD2 (6 bases). The CDR3 runs 14 residues. Trimming left V 2 bases short and J 4 bases short, with 8 bases between. CDR1 MGHRA and CDR2 YSYEKL come from the germline V gene. CDR3 protein: CASSQRAGTGELFF. The CDR3 DNA reads as TGCGCCAGCAGCCAAAGAGCGGGCACCGGGGAGCTGTTTTTT.

The V gene is TRBV18, the J gene TRBJ2-7, with 8 bases that match TRBD1. V was clipped by 4 bases and J by 2 bases; unmatched bases: 4. The CDR3 sequence is 14 residues long. Germline values: CDR1 KGHSH, CDR2 LQKENI. Written as DNA, the CDR3 is TGTGCCAGCTCACTAGGACAGGGACCCTACGAGCAGTACTTC. Its translation: CASSLGQGPYEQYF.

The chain combines TRBV19 with TRBJ2-1; TRBD2 matches at 8 bases. The CDR3 has 16 amino acids. CDR1 is LNHDA, CDR2 SQIVND, per germline (reference sequence). V was pared by 3 bases and J by 4 bases, with 8 bases of the junction left unmatched. The chain's CDR3 is CASSITAGGSYNEQFF. The CDR3 region has the DNA TGTGCCAGTAGTATTACGGCGGGAGGATCTTACAATGAGCAGTTCTTC.

The chain uses TRBV5-6 and TRBJ1-2; the match to TRBD1 covers 9 bases. J gave up 4 bases and V 0 bases, and 10 bases lay outside the gene matches. There are 17 residues in the CDR3. Germline CDR1 reads SGHDT; CDR2 reads YYEEEE. As DNA, the CDR3 is TGTGCCAGCAGCTTGGATGTTGGGACAGGGTGGAGCTATGGCTACACCTTC. Protein: CASSLDVGTGWSYGYTF.